Reported below is one TCR beta chain. Its antigen is currently unknown. The data were produced by immunoSEQ multiplex PCR, yet TCRdb's version contains in-frame clones alone and is incomplete. In the table there are some 96,000 clones, 90% of which are singletons. This sample stems from a study of graft-versus-host responses after intestinal transplantation. Study-wide background: Every recipient had anti-thymocyte globulin induction and 2 to 3 years of tacrolimus plus steroids.

Overall study results and limits: Allograft clonal ratios (graft-versus-host to host-versus-graft) were high in patients who had graft-donor T cell macrochimerism. Maximum circulating GvH clone levels tracked with early post-transplant HvG decreases. Among recipient marrow samples, GvH clones were found; some appeared first in ileum or blood.

Trimming took 4 bases from V and 8 from J; bases not matched to a gene: 6. This CDR3 is built from 14 residues. CDR1 and CDR2 from the germline V gene are PRHDT and FYEKMQ (reference sequence). The sequences come from PBMCs, collected approximately 420 days after intestinal transplant. The TCR sequence derives from a human patient who received an intestinal transplant, so some T cells may come from the graft donor. The chain has TRBV13 and TRBJ2-4; 9 nucleotides align to TRBD2. CDR3 sequence (DNA): TGTGCCAGCAGCTCGGGACTAGCTTCGGACATTCAGTACTTC. It codes for CASSSGLASDIQYF.